What follows are 30 T cell receptor beta chains derived from one specimen sequenced in a study of CD8 T cells in Susac syndrome. cDNA came from approximately 0.5 to 1 ug RNA primed by random hexamers. TCRdb processed the immunoSEQ multiplex PCR reads anew with MiXCR; each CDR3 protein has one entry. Counted here are more than 55,000 distinct CDR3 sequences, approximately 95% occurring once; the ten biggest clones make up about 0.26%. The sequenced material came from CD8+ T cells from PBMCs. These receptors were obtained from a human donor in good health.

V usage is TRBV7-9 and J usage is TRBJ2-5, with TRBD2 matching 9 bases. Germline V gene data show CDR1 as SEHNR and CDR2 as FQNEAQ (reference sequence). Losses at the gene ends were 5 bases for V and 4 bases for J; bases not matched to a gene: 5. The CDR3 is made up of 14 amino acids. As DNA, the CDR3 is TGTGCCAGCAGCCAACTAGCGGGCGGAGAGACCCAGTACTTC. It is translated as CASSQLAGGETQYF.

The chain has TRBV7-9 and TRBJ1-3; a weak D match, TRBD1 (5 bases). The V gene's germline CDR1 is SEHNR and CDR2 FQNEAQ (reference sequence). There are 16 residues in the CDR3. V was clipped by 1 base and J by 0 bases, with 10 bases between them. CDR3 residues: CASSLGGPDSGNTIYF. The CDR3, as DNA: TGTGCCAGCAGCTTAGGGGGACCAGACTCTGGAAACACCATATATTTT. The entire variable domain, with the rest obtained from reference TRBV7-9 and TRBJ1-3, is as follows: DTGVSQNPRHKITKRGQNVTFRCDPISEHNRLYWYRQTLGQGPEFLTYFQNEAQLEKSRLLSDRFSAERPKGSFSTLEIQRTEQGDSAMYLCASSLGGPDSGNTIYFGEGSWLTVV.

The chain links TRBV5-4 to TRBJ2-7; D ambiguous. The CDR3 has 14 residues. Germline V gene data show CDR1 as SGHNT and CDR2 as YYREEE (reference sequence). Trimming removed 0 bases at V and 5 bases at J, with 12 bases between. The CDR3 region is CASSLVGWSDEQYF. CDR3 DNA: TGTGCCAGCAGCTTGGTGGGGTGGAGCGACGAGCAGTACTTC.

The chain couples TRBV5-1 to TRBJ1-1; no clear D. Germline V gene sequence: CDR1 SGHRS, CDR2 YFSETQ. The CDR3 covers 14 residues. V lost 4 bases and J 0 bases, leaving 10 bases between the germline ends. DNA of the CDR3: TGCGCCAGCAGCACCTTTGGTATGAACACTGAAGCTTTCTTT. Protein product: CASSTFGMNTEAFF.

The chain recombines TRBV7-8 with TRBJ1-2; D is uncertain. There are 14 residues in the CDR3. Germline V gene lookup returns CDR1 SGHVS and CDR2 FQNEAQ. Between the trimmed V and J ends, which lost 7 bases and 2 bases, there was a span of 14 bases. CDR3 residues: CASTHSVTNYGYTF. DNA of the CDR3: TGTGCCAGCACCCACTCAGTCACCAACTATGGCTACACCTTC.

The J gene is TRBJ1-2, the V gene TRBV23-1; D is perhaps TRBD1 (6 bases). TRBV23-1 is given ORF status, its function remaining uncertain. The CDR3 extends over 11 amino acids. In DNA form, the CDR3 reads TGCACCCCGCACAGGGTCGATGGCTACACCTTC. Protein product: CTPHRVDGYTF.

This clonotype was detected a few times. The chain joins TRBV19 to TRBJ2-1, with a tentative D call TRBD1 (5 bases). Per germline, CDR1 LNHDA and CDR2 SQIVND (reference sequence). Between the trimmed V and J ends, which lost 5 bases and 7 bases, there was a span of 6 bases. This CDR3 spans 11 amino acids. The CDR3 bases are TGTGCCAGTAGTCCAGGGAATGAGCAGTTCTTC. It is translated as CASSPGNEQFF.

The V gene is TRBV27, the J gene TRBJ2-7, with 7 bases lining up with TRBD1. CDR3 size: 14 residues. The germline gives CDR1 MNHEY, CDR2 SMNVEV (reference sequence). The CDR3 loop reads CASRLSQGPYEQYV. In nucleotides, the CDR3 is TGTGCCAGCAGATTATCACAGGGGCCCTACGAGCAGTACGTC.

This chain links TRBV3-1 with TRBJ2-7, with 7 bases fitting TRBD1. After removal of 4 bases from V and 0 bases from J, the junction contained 9 bases not matched to a gene. The CDR3 runs 16 residues. The germline V gene encodes CDR1 LGHDT and CDR2 YNNKEL (reference sequence). The CDR3 nucleotides are TGTGCCAGCAGCCCGACGACAGGGCAGAGCTCCTACGAGCAGTACTTC. Translating it yields CASSPTTGQSSYEQYF.

The chain employs TRBV2 and TRBJ2-5, with D hard to call. The length of the CDR3 is 15 residues. V lost 2 bases and J 2 bases, leaving 12 bases between the germline ends. Germline values: CDR1 SNHLY, CDR2 FYNNEI. The CDR3 reads CASSEWGTVQETQYF. Here the CDR3 DNA reads TGTGCCAGCAGTGAATGGGGAACGGTACAAGAGACCCAGTACTTC.

The rearrangement uses TRBV19 and TRBJ2-7; TRBD1 matches 8 bases. V lost 4 bases, J lost 3 bases, and 2 bases stayed unmatched. Germline lookup yields CDR1 LNHDA and CDR2 SQIVND (reference sequence). The CDR3 contains 13 residues. DNA for the CDR3: TGTGCCAGTAGTACACAGGGGGGCTACGAGCAGTACTTC. Its translation is CASSTQGGYEQYF. The full variable domain, completed using reference TRBV19 and TRBJ2-7, is DGGITQSPKYLFRKEGQNVTLSCEQNLNHDAMYWYRQDPGQGLRLIYYSQIVNDFQKGDIAEGYSVSREKKESFPLTVTSAQKNPTAFYLCASSTQGGYEQYFGPGTRLTVT.

This clonotype appeared a single time. The chain has TRBV29-1 and TRBJ1-6; weak D call: TRBD1 (5 bases). Germline V gives CDR1 SQVTM, CDR2 ANQGSEA. Trimming stripped 6 bases from V and 9 bases from J, with 15 bases between. The CDR3 is made up of 13 amino acids. The CDR3, as DNA: TGCAGCGTGCGAGACAGCAGTAGTTCACCCCTCCACTTT. Residues: CSVRDSSSSPLHF.

The chain is built from TRBV4-1 and TRBJ2-7; D not resolved. The CDR3 has 15 amino acids. Trimming stripped 2 bases from V and 2 bases from J, with 13 bases between. Germline V lookup: CDR1 MGHRA, CDR2 YSYEKL. CDR3 sequence reads: CASSQKGLVAYEQYF. The CDR3 coding sequence is TGCGCCAGCAGCCAAAAAGGGCTAGTTGCCTACGAGCAGTACTTC.

This chain connects TRBV5-1 to TRBJ2-1; tentative D call: TRBD2 (5 bases). This CDR3 comprises 14 residues. V was trimmed by 0 bases and J by 4 bases, leaving 8 bases between them. Germline CDR1 and CDR2: SGHRS and YFSETQ. CDR3 nucleotide sequence: TGCGCCAGCAGCTTGGAGACGGGGTACAATGAGCAGTTCTTC. The encoded protein is CASSLETGYNEQFF.

The chain uses TRBV6-5 and TRBJ2-6; D uncertain. Germline CDR1 MNHEY, CDR2 SVGAGI. V gave up 2 bases and J gave up 5 bases, with 7 bases separating them. The CDR3 consists of 14 residues. CDR3 sequence reads: CASSYGSRANVLTF. The CDR3 DNA sequence: TGTGCCAGCAGTTACGGCTCGAGGGCCAACGTCCTGACTTTC.

This clonotype has a single count. The V gene is TRBV6-9, the J gene TRBJ2-3, with TRBD2 identical over 9 bases. The CDR3 consists of 16 residues. V shed 1 base and J 5 bases; nucleotides not matched to a gene: 7. Per the germline V gene, CDR1 is MNHGY and CDR2 is SVAAGI. The CDR3 DNA follows: TGTGCCAGCAGTTATTTCTGGACTAGCGCCCGAGATACGCAGTATTTT. As protein: CASSYFWTSARDTQYF.

The chain joins TRBV12-3 or TRBV12-4 to TRBJ1-1; maybe TRBD1 (5 bases). The V end was cut by 7 bases, the J end by 4 bases, with 16 bases between. The CDR3 has 14 amino acids. CDR3 loop: CASTRQGWGTEAFF. Here the CDR3 DNA reads TGTGCCAGCACCCGTCAGGGTTGGGGCACTGAAGCTTTCTTT.

This clonotype was seen once. The CDR3 DNA reads TGTGCCAGCAGTTGGGACAGTATGAACACTGAAGCTTTCTTT. Translation gives CASSWDSMNTEAFF. This chain joins TRBV6-5 and TRBJ1-1, with 7 bases that match TRBD1. CDR1 and CDR2 from the germline V gene are MNHEY and SVGAGI. This CDR3 is 14 amino acids long. V shed 4 bases, J shed 0 bases, and the junction held 2 bases outside the gene matches.

The chain uses TRBV29-1 and TRBJ1-2; 7 bases map to TRBD1. The CDR3 covers 12 residues. Germline V CDR1 and CDR2: SQVTM, ANQGSEA. Losses at the gene ends were 6 bases for V and 7 bases for J; bases not matched to a gene: 8. DNA of the CDR3: TGCAGCGTCCTTGACAGGGAGGGTGGCTACACCTTC. Protein: CSVLDREGGYTF.

The chain links TRBV13 to TRBJ1-1; D perhaps matches TRBD1 (6 bases). Germline CDR1 reads PRHDT; CDR2 reads FYEKMQ (reference sequence). This CDR3 is 14 amino acids long. The V end was cut by 4 bases, the J end by 1 base, with 10 bases between. The CDR3 coding sequence is TGTGCCAGCAGCTCGGACAGAAGGAACACTGAAGCTTTCTTT. It codes for CASSSDRRNTEAFF.

V is TRBV5-6 and J is TRBJ2-7; possible D gene TRBD1, 5 bases. CDR3 length equals 14 residues. CDR1 and CDR2 (germline): SGHDT, YYEEEE. V was shortened by 0 bases and J by 8 bases, with 15 bases between the two germline ends. CDR3 amino acids: CASSLGQGSLQQYV. In nucleotides, the CDR3 is TGTGCCAGCAGCTTGGGGCAGGGTTCTCTCCAGCAGTACGTC.

This chain links TRBV5-1 with TRBJ2-7; D ambiguous. V was pared by 5 bases and J by 3 bases, with 6 bases between. The CDR3 covers 11 residues. Germline V lookup: CDR1 SGHRS, CDR2 YFSETQ. CDR3: CASRYDYEQYF. The DNA for the CDR3 is TGCGCCAGCAGATATGACTACGAGCAGTACTTC.

The chain couples TRBV7-2 to TRBJ1-4, with D possibly TRBD1 on 5 matching bases. The CDR3 spans 16 residues. With 3 bases removed from V and 3 bases from J, the gap between germline ends came to 14 bases. Per germline, CDR1 SGHTA and CDR2 FQGNSA. DNA for the CDR3: TGTGCCAGCAGCTTGGATGGGACGGCTTCTAATGAAAAACTGTTTTTT. Its protein product is CASSLDGTASNEKLFF.

This clonotype appeared a single time. The chain couples TRBV6-5 to TRBJ1-5; 9 nucleotides line up with TRBD1. V trimming: 5 bases; J trimming: 6 bases; junction bases outside the gene matches: 5. Germline CDR1 MNHEY, CDR2 SVGAGI. This CDR3 is built from 14 residues. The CDR3 sequence: CASSGDREGQPQHF. Here the CDR3 DNA reads TGTGCCAGCAGTGGGGACAGGGAGGGTCAGCCCCAGCATTTT.

The gene calls are TRBV28 and TRBJ2-2, with D perhaps being TRBD1 or TRBD2 (5 bases each). The CDR3 is made up of 12 amino acids. Between the trimmed V and J ends, which lost 5 bases and 8 bases, there was a span of 9 bases. Germline CDR1 reads MDHEN; CDR2 reads SYDVKM. CDR3 coding DNA: TGTGCCAGCAGTAGAGGGGAGGGGGAGCTGTTTTTT. This translates into CASSRGEGELFF.

The rearrangement links TRBV7-9 to TRBJ1-5; D might be TRBD1 (6 bases). The germline V gene has CDR1 SEHNR and CDR2 FQNEAQ (reference sequence). V was trimmed by 8 bases and J by 1 base, leaving 9 bases between them. The length of the CDR3 is 13 residues. The CDR3 coding sequence is TGTGCCAGCTCTCAGGGGAGCAATCAGCCCCAGCATTTT. The encoded protein is CASSQGSNQPQHF.

The chain employs TRBV23-1 and TRBJ1-2; 8 bases are a match to TRBD1. TRBV23-1 is an open reading frame whose function is uncertain. The ends lost 0 bases at V and 8 bases at J; junction bases unmatched: 8. CDR3 length: 15 amino acids. CDR3: CASSQSSQGAMGYTF. Written as DNA, the CDR3 is TGCGCCAGCAGTCAATCCAGCCAGGGGGCGATGGGCTACACCTTC.

The chain employs TRBV27 and TRBJ1-3, with 11 bases that match TRBD1. With V trimmed by 3 bases and J by 0 bases, 7 bases remained unmatched. The CDR3 extends over 18 amino acids. Germline V gene data show CDR1 as MNHEY and CDR2 as SMNVEV (reference sequence). DNA for the CDR3: TGTGCCAGCAGTTTGGACAGGGGGCGCCCCCTCTCTGGAAACACCATATATTTT. Amino acid sequence: CASSLDRGRPLSGNTIYF.

The chain is built from TRBV3-1 and TRBJ1-1; D not certain. V lost 6 bases, J lost 0 bases, and 11 bases lay in between. CDR3 length equals 14 residues. Germline assignment: CDR1 LGHDT and CDR2 YNNKEL (reference sequence). CDR3 sequence: CASSPEAMNTEAFF. The CDR3 DNA is TGTGCCAGCAGTCCCGAAGCAATGAACACTGAAGCTTTCTTT.

This chain uses TRBV27 with TRBJ2-3; 11 nucleotides match TRBD2. The germline V gene has CDR1 MNHEY and CDR2 SMNVEV (reference sequence). V was pared by 0 bases and J by 3 bases, with 8 bases of the junction left unmatched. The CDR3 has 18 residues. As DNA, the CDR3 is TGTGCCAGCAGTTTATCCGGGCTAGCGGGGGGCATGACAGATACGCAGTATTTT. Translation gives CASSLSGLAGGMTDTQYF.